This entry is about one TCR beta chain. Its specificity is unknown. In alopecia areata patients, both lesional scalp punch biopsies and peripheral blood were collected. The source of the sample is a study of CD8+ T cells in alopecia areata. Study as a whole: Treated patients received oral tofacitinib, 5 to 10 mg twice daily.

The study, taken as a whole, reports: Affected scalp, especially in alopecia totalis/universalis, had a higher clonality than normal scalp did. Mice showed TCR sharing more clearly than patients did, possibly owing to HLA.

Trimming shortened V by 8 bases and J by 4 bases, and 18 bases separated the two germline ends. Germline loops: CDR1 SGHVS, CDR2 FQNEAQ. The CDR3 runs 15 residues. Extracted RNA was reverse transcribed into cDNA, the sequencing template. Here immunoSEQ multiplex PCR was the method, and the copy in TCRdb shows in-frame clones only, minus some. Of some 51,000 clones in the sample, about 96% are singletons; the top ten hold 20% to 30%. The specimen comprised CD8+ T cells sorted from blood, sampled at week 0. The receptor's source is a human donor with alopecia areata. V gene TRBV7-8 combines with J gene TRBJ2-1; D possibly matches TRBD1 or TRBD2 (6 bases each). The CDR3 protein is CASLRKGGMYNEQFF. In DNA form, the CDR3 reads TGTGCCAGCCTGAGGAAGGGGGGAATGTACAATGAGCAGTTCTTC. Full variable domain (rest looked up from reference TRBV7-8 and TRBJ2-1): GAGVSQSPRYKVAKRGQDVALRCDPISGHVSLFWYQQALGQGPEFLTYFQNEAQLDKSGLPSDRFFAERPEGSVSTLKIQRTQQEDSAVYLCASLRKGGMYNEQFFGPGTRLTVL.